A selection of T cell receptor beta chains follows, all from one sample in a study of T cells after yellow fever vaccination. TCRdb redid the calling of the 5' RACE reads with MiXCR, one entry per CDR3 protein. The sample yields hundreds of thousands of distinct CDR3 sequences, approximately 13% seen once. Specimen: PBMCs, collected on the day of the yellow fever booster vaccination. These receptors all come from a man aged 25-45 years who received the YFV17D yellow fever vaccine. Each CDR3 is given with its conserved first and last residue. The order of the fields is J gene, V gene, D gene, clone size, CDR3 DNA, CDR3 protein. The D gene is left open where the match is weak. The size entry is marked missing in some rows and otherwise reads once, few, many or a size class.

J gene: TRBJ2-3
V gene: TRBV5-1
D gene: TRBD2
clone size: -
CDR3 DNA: TGCGCCAGCAGCTTCTCTCGAGCGGGAGGCGTGGATACGCAGTATTTT
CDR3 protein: CASSFSRAGGVDTQYF

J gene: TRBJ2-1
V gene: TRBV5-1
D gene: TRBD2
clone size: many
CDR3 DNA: TGTGCCAGCAGCCTGGGACTAGCGGGAGTAAATGAGCAGTTCTTC
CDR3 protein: CASSLGLAGVNEQFF

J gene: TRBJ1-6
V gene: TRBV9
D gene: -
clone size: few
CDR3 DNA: TGTGCCAGCAGCGTAGGGTATCGGGCTAATTCACCCCTCCACTTT
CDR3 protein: CASSVGYRANSPLHF

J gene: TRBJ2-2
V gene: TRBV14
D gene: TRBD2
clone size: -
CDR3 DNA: TGTGCCAGCAGCTTCACCTTAACGGGAGGGTGGACCGGGGAGCTGTTTTTT
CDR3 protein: CASSFTLTGGWTGELFF

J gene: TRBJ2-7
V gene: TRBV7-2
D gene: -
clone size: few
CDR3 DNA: TGTGCCAGCAGCTTAGCATCTATCTCCTACGAGCAGTACTTC
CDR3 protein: CASSLASISYEQYF

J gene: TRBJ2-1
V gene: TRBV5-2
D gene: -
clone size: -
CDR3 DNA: TGCGCCAGCAGCCAAGGGGCGGGAGGACCAGTCAATGAGCAGTTCTTC
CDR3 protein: CASSQGAGGPVNEQFF

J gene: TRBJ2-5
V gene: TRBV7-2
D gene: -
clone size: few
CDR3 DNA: TGTGCCAGCAGCTTAGGGCCCTTGGGTGGAGAGACCCAGTACTTC
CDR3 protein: CASSLGPLGGETQYF

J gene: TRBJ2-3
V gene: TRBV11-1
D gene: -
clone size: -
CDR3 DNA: TGTGCCAGCAGCCCCCTTCGCTATGGACCCGGGGCCCAAGCAGATACGCAGTATTTT
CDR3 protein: CASSPLRYGPGAQADTQYF

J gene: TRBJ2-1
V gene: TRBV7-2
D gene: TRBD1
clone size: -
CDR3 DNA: TGTGCCAGCAGCAACGACCGGGACAGCCCCGAGCAGTTCTTC
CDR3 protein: CASSNDRDSPEQFF

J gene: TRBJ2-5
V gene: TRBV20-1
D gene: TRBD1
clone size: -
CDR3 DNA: TGCAGTGTGGCGGGACAGGGAGAGACCCAGTACTTC
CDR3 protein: CSVAGQGETQYF

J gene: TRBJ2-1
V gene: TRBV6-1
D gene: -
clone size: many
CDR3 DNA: TGTGCCAGCAGCCCGGGACTCATAGCCCACAATGAGCAGTTCTTC
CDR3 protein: CASSPGLIAHNEQFF

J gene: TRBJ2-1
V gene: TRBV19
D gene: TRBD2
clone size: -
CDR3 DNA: TGTGCCAGTAGTACCTCGGGGGCTAGCGGGAGAAATGAGCAGTTCTTC
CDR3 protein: CASSTSGASGRNEQFF

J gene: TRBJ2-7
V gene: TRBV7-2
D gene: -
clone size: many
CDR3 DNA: TGTGCCACCGGCCGGGGAATTAGCGGACCCTACGAGCAGTACTTC
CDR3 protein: CATGRGISGPYEQYF

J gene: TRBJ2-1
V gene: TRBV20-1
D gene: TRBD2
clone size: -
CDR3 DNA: TGCAGTGCTAGAATCGCGGGAGGGCTCCATGAGCAGTTCTTC
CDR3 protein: CSARIAGGLHEQFF

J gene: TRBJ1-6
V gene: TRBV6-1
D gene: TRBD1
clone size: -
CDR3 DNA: TGTGCCAGCAGGGGACAGGTCTCCTATAATTCACCCCTCCACTTT
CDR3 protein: CASRGQVSYNSPLHF

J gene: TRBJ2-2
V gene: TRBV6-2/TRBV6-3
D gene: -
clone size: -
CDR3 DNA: TGTGCCAGCAGTTGGGTTGGCAGGGGCACCGGGGAGCTGTTTTTT
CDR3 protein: CASSWVGRGTGELFF

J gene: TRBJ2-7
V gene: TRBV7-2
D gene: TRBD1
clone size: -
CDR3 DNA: TGTGCCAGCAGCTCGACGGGACAGGGGCTCACTGAGCAGTACTTC
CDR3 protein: CASSSTGQGLTEQYF

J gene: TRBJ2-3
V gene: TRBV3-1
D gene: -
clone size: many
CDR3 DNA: TGTGCCAGCAGCCTAATGGGCCTCAGAGGAGATACGCAGTATTTT
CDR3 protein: CASSLMGLRGDTQYF

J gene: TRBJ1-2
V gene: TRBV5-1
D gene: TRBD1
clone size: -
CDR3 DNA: TGCGCCAGCAGCTTGGGACAGGGGGCACTCGACGGCTACACCTTC
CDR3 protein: CASSLGQGALDGYTF

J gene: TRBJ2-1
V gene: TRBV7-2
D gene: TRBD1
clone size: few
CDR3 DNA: TGTGCCAGCAGCCCCGGGACAGGCTATGAGCAGTTCTTC
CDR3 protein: CASSPGTGYEQFF

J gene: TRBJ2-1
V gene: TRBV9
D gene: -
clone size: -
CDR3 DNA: TGTGCCAGCAGCCAGACTAGTCTCAATGAGCAGTTCTTC
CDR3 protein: CASSQTSLNEQFF

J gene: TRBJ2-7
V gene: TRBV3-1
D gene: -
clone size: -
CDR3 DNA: TGTGCCAGCAGCCAAGAATCGAGCGGTGCCTACGAGCAGTACTTC
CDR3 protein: CASSQESSGAYEQYF

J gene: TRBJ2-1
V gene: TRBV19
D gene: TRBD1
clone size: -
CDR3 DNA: TGTGCCAGTAGTGGAAAACAGGGGATTCAAGGTGAGCAGTTCTTC
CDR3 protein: CASSGKQGIQGEQFF

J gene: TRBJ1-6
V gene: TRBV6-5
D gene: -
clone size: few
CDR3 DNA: TGTGCCAGCAGTTATTCCGAGTACGCGGGGTCACCCCTCCACTTT
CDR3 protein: CASSYSEYAGSPLHF

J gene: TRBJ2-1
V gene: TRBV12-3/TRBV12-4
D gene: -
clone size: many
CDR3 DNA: TGTGCCAGCAGCTACCTGAGTCCCATGGATGAGCAGTTCTTC
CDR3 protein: CASSYLSPMDEQFF

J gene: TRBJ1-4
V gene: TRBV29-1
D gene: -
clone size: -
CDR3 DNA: TGCAGCGTTGGCGGACTGACGGAAAAACTGTTTTTT
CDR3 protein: CSVGGLTEKLFF

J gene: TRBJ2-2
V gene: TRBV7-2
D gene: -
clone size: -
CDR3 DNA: TGTGCCAGCAGCAAGCGCGCGAACACCGGGGAGCTGTTTTTT
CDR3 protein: CASSKRANTGELFF

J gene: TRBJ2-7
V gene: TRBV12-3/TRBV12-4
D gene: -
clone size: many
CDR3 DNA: TGTGCCAGCAGTTTCGGCGACCTTGGAGGCTACGAGCAGTACTTC
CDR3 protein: CASSFGDLGGYEQYF

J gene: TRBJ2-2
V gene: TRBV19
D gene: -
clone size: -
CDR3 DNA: TGTGCCAGTAGTATAGGGACTGGGAACACCGGGGAGCTGTTTTTT
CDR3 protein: CASSIGTGNTGELFF

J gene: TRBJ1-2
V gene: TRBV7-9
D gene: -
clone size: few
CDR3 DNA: TGTGCCAGCAGCTCCCCTGGGGTCGTGGGAGGAAATGGCTACACCTTC
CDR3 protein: CASSSPGVVGGNGYTF

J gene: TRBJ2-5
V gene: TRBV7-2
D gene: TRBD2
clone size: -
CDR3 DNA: TGTGCCAGCAGCATGGGACTAGCGGAAGGGGGTGAGACCCAGTACTTC
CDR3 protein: CASSMGLAEGGETQYF

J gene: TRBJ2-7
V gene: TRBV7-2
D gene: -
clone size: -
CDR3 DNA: TGTGCCAGCAGCTTATTACAGGCCCACGAGCAGTACTTC
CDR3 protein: CASSLLQAHEQYF

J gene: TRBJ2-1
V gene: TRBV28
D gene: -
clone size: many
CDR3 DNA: TGTGCCAGCAGCCCGGTTGGGTTCACCAATGAGCAGTTCTTC
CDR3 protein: CASSPVGFTNEQFF

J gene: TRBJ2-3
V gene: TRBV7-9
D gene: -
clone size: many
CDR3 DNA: TGTGCCAGCAGCTCTTTTTTGGGGGCCGGCACAGATACGCAGTATTTT
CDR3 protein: CASSSFLGAGTDTQYF

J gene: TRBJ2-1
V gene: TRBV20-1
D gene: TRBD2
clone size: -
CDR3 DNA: TGCAGTGCTAGGCCCACCGGGACTAGCGGGCTCTACAATGAGCAGTTCTTC
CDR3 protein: CSARPTGTSGLYNEQFF

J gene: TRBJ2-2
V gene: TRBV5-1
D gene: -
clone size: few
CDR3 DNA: TGCGCCAGCAGCTTGTCCGGGGAACAGGAATACACCGGGGAGCTGTTTTTT
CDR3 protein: CASSLSGEQEYTGELFF